This TCR beta chain derives from a study of T-cell reconstitution after alpha-beta-depleted transplantation in children. With 4 bases clipped from V and 10 bases from J, the junction kept 4 bases outside the gene matches. The CDR3 runs to 12 residues. Germline V gives CDR1 MNHEY, CDR2 SVGEGT. This clonotype was recorded many times. TCRbeta library construction was performed incorporating unique molecular identifiers. A single record per CDR3 protein comes from TCRdb applying MiXCR to the PCR reads. The table shows 200,000 to 250,000 distinct CDR3 sequences, with 12% occurring only once. The rearrangement joins TRBV6-2 or TRBV6-3 to TRBJ2-1; 7 positions match TRBD1. The specimen comprised PBMCs from the stem cell graft donor, sampled from the stem cell graft. The source of this sequence is a human donor who donated a stem cell graft to a child with acute lymphoblastic leukemia. The CDR3 region is CASSFTGVEQFF. DNA for the CDR3: TGTGCCAGCAGTTTCACAGGGGTCGAGCAGTTCTTC.